This entry lists 13 T cell receptor beta chains sequenced from one sample in a study of cytotoxic CD8 clonotypes in ibrutinib-treated CLL. Repertoires were generated with immunoSEQ multiplex PCR, while TCRdb's copy carries only in-frame clones and drops some. This table holds 55,000 to 85,000 clones, about nine tenths found once. The sequencing here drew on PBMCs, taken after 12 months of ibrutinib treatment. These receptors originate from a human donor with chronic lymphocytic leukemia.

The rearrangement uses TRBV7-9 and TRBJ2-7; tentatively, D is TRBD1 (6 bases). Trimming left V 0 bases short and J 5 bases short, with 14 bases between. Germline CDR1 and CDR2: SEHNR and FQNEAQ (reference sequence). CDR3 size: 15 residues. CDR3: CASSLAGHAIDEQYF. CDR3 bases: TGTGCCAGCAGCTTAGCGGGACACGCGATCGACGAGCAGTACTTC.

The chain recombines TRBV29-1 with TRBJ1-1, with a tentative D call TRBD1 (6 bases). CDR3 length equals 16 residues. The germline V gene encodes CDR1 SQVTM and CDR2 ANQGSEA. V gave up 7 bases and J gave up 6 bases, with 27 bases separating them. CDR3 loop: CSARGDISKSSAEAFF. CDR3 sequence (DNA): TGCAGCGCCCGGGGGGACATTTCGAAAAGCAGTGCTGAAGCTTTCTTT.

CDR3 loop: CASSFTLAEFTDTQYF. The CDR3 nucleotides are TGCGCCAGCAGCTTCACACTAGCGGAATTCACAGATACGCAGTATTTT. V is TRBV5-1 and J is TRBJ2-3; 8 bases line up with TRBD2. The CDR3 runs to 16 residues. Germline assignment: CDR1 SGHRS and CDR2 YFSETQ. The V and J ends lost 2 bases and 2 bases, in that order; junction bases with no gene match: 7.

This clone was detected only once. One end of the junction does not line up with germline, which may come from a read error. DNA of the CDR3: TGTGCTAGCAGTCGGGGACTAGCGGGAGAGATGGATACGCAGTATTTT. Amino acid sequence: CASSRGLAGEMDTQYF. This chain links TRBV7-7 with TRBJ2-3; 14 bases map to TRBD2. Per the germline V gene, CDR1 is SSHAT and CDR2 is FNYEAQ (reference sequence). CDR3 length: 16 residues.

The chain is built from TRBV11-1 and TRBJ2-5; TRBD2 is a possible D gene (6 bases). Trimming pared 5 bases from V and 5 bases from J, leaving 15 bases between. This CDR3 has 14 amino acids. The germline CDR1 and CDR2 sequences are SGHAT and FQDESV (reference sequence). The CDR3 reads CASSQGTGRETQYF. The CDR3 region has the DNA TGTGCCAGCAGCCAAGGGACTGGTCGGGAGACCCAGTACTTC. Based on the CDR3 plus reference TRBV11-1 and TRBJ2-5, the full variable domain is EAEVAQSPRYKITEKSQAVAFWCDPISGHATLYWYRQILGQGPELLVQFQDESVVDDSQLPKDRFSAERLKGVDSTLKIQPAELGDSAMYLCASSQGTGRETQYFGPGTRLLVL.

The chain has TRBV30 and TRBJ1-2; no reliable D call. V was pared by 1 base and J by 4 bases, with 13 bases between. The CDR3 totals 14 residues. Germline CDR1 reads GTSNPN; CDR2 reads SVGIG (reference sequence). CDR3 in DNA: TGTGCCTGGAGTGAGGTGGTGTCCTTCTATGGCTACACCTTC. Protein product: CAWSEVVSFYGYTF. Filled out from reference TRBV30 and TRBJ1-2, the complete variable domain reads SQTIHQWPATLVQPVGSPLSLECTVEGTSNPNLYWYRQAAGRGLQLLFYSVGIGQISSEVPQNLSASRPQDRQFILSSKKLLLSDSGFYLCAWSEVVSFYGYTFGSGTRLTVV.

The V and J genes are TRBV11-2 and TRBJ1-3, with D perhaps matching TRBD1 (6 bases). V was clipped by 6 bases and J by 9 bases, with 15 bases between them. CDR3 length: 13 amino acids. Germline CDR1 and CDR2: SGHAT and FQNNGV. CDR3 coding DNA: TGTGCCAGCAGTCAAGAGTCAGGGGCCACCATATATTTT. It encodes CASSQESGATIYF.

CDR3 coding DNA: TGTGCCAGCAGCCAAACCGGGACAGGGTTATACGAGCAGTACTTC. This sequence encodes CASSQTGTGLYEQYF. V is TRBV4-2 and J is TRBJ2-7, with 9 bases lining up with TRBD1. Germline lookup yields CDR1 LGHNA and CDR2 YNFKEQ. This CDR3 is 15 amino acids long. The trim removed 2 bases at V and 4 bases at J, leaving 6 bases unmatched.

This chain connects TRBV13 to TRBJ2-1, with D possibly being TRBD1 (6 bases). CDR1 and CDR2 from the germline V gene are PRHDT and FYEKMQ (reference sequence). V dropped 5 bases and J dropped 6 bases, with 11 bases sitting between them. CDR3 length equals 13 residues. The CDR3 DNA sequence: TGTGCCAGCAGCGAGGGACATCCCAATGAGCAGTTCTTC. Amino acid sequence: CASSEGHPNEQFF. Full variable domain (missing parts from reference TRBV13 and TRBJ2-1): AAGVIQSPRHLIKEKRETATLKCYPIPRHDTVYWYQQGPGQDPQFLISFYEKMQSDKGSIPDRFSAQQFSDYHSELNMSSLELGDSALYFCASSEGHPNEQFFGPGTRLTVL.

The V and J genes are TRBV19 and TRBJ2-2, with D uncertain. V was clipped by 2 bases and J by 8 bases, with 9 bases between them. There are 13 residues in the CDR3. CDR1 LNHDA and CDR2 SQIVND come from the germline V gene (reference sequence). The CDR3 here is CASSIRPPGELFF. As DNA, the CDR3 is TGTGCCAGTAGTATAAGGCCTCCTGGGGAGCTGTTTTTT.

The J gene is TRBJ1-5, the V gene TRBV6-1; 9 bases line up with TRBD1. The CDR3 sequence is 18 residues long. The germline gives CDR1 MNHNS, CDR2 SASEGT. V lost 4 bases and J lost 0; bases outside the gene matches: 10. The CDR3 region has the DNA TGTGCCAGCAGTGTTTGGGACAGGGCGTTGGGTAGCAATCAGCCCCAGCATTTT. Protein: CASSVWDRALGSNQPQHF.

This chain uses TRBV6-6 with TRBJ1-5; maybe TRBD1 (5 bases). CDR1 MNHNY and CDR2 SVGAGI come from the germline V gene (reference sequence). This CDR3 region has 15 residues. V was trimmed by 2 bases and J by 1 base, leaving 9 bases between them. The DNA for the CDR3 is TGTGCCAGCAGTTACCCGACAGAGAGCAATCAGCCCCAGCATTTT. It encodes CASSYPTESNQPQHF.

This chain links TRBV7-2 with TRBJ2-1; 7 bases are a match to TRBD2. This CDR3 has 14 residues. Trimming cost V 0 bases and J 5 bases; bases outside gene matches: 1. CDR1 is SGHTA and CDR2 is FQGNSA in the germline V gene. CDR3 sequence: CASSLAGGHNEQFF. CDR3 coding DNA: TGTGCCAGCAGCTTAGCGGGAGGGCACAATGAGCAGTTCTTC. The full variable domain, with the rest looked up from reference TRBV7-2 and TRBJ2-1, is GAGVSQSPSNKVTEKGKDVELRCDPISGHTALYWYRQSLGQGLEFLIYFQGNSAPDKSGLPSDRFSAERTGGSVSTLTIQRTQQEDSAVYLCASSLAGGHNEQFFGPGTRLTVL.